This paragraph covers one TCR beta chain sequence. Its antigen is unknown. V was clipped by 0 bases and J by 10 bases, with 20 bases between them. There are 16 residues in the CDR3. The germline V gene encodes CDR1 SGHDT and CDR2 YYEEEE. These data belong to a study of cytomegalovirus exposure and HLA in healthy donors. The PCR contained 60 Vbeta and 13 Jbeta primers. Profiling relied on immunoSEQ multiplex PCR, and the TCRdb table lists in-frame clones only, not all of them. Counted here are fewer than 200,000 clones, roughly 80% occurring once; the ten biggest clones make up around 0.96%. Points from the study as a whole: Associated with cytomegalovirus, according to the listing, were 150 to 200 TCR beta chains. In an earlier analysis, about 87% or about 30%: the productive usage of most TCR beta V segments.

The clonotype originates from a man aged 25-45 years in good health and CMV-seronegative. V is TRBV5-6 and J is TRBJ2-1, with D possibly being TRBD1 (6 bases). The sequenced sample consisted of PBMCs. The CDR3: CASSLAPDQTGAEQFF. The CDR3 bases are TGTGCCAGCAGCTTGGCGCCGGATCAGACAGGTGCAGAGCAGTTCTTC.